A single sample gave rise to the 4 T cell receptor beta chains below, sequenced in a study of CD8 T cells in Susac syndrome. Reverse transcription used roughly 0.45 to 1 ug RNA and random hexamers. One entry per CDR3 protein, called by TCRdb with MiXCR from the immunoSEQ multiplex PCR reads. The sample lists about 200,000 distinct CDR3 sequences, 95% occurring once. Material for sequencing was CD4+ T cells from PBMCs. Every receptor here comes from a human donor in good health.

The J gene is TRBJ2-1, the V gene TRBV20-1; D possibly corresponds to TRBD2 (6 bases). The V and J ends lost 0 bases and 0 bases respectively, with 9 bases between them. The CDR3 is 15 residues long. Germline V gives CDR1 DFQATT, CDR2 SNEGSKA (reference sequence). CDR3 protein: CSARDQGGSYNEQFF. CDR3 in DNA: TGCAGTGCTAGAGATCAGGGAGGCTCCTACAATGAGCAGTTCTTC.

V gene TRBV6-5 combines with J gene TRBJ2-1; D is unresolved. Germline CDR1 is MNHEY and CDR2 is SVGAGI. This CDR3 is 15 amino acids long. V was clipped by 0 bases and J by 4 bases, with 10 bases between them. The CDR3 region is CASSYSMVVYNEQFF. DNA of the CDR3: TGTGCCAGCAGTTACTCGATGGTCGTGTACAATGAGCAGTTCTTC.

CDR3 nucleotide sequence: TGTGCCAGCACCCCGGATGGCGAAGGCACAGATACGCAGTATTTT. It codes for CASTPDGEGTDTQYF. The chain carries TRBV12-3 or TRBV12-4 and TRBJ2-3; D remains ambiguous. This CDR3 is 15 amino acids long. Trimming took off 7 bases at V and 1 base at J, with 15 bases between the two ends.

The chain links TRBV18 to TRBJ2-3; possibly TRBD1 for D (6 bases). Between the trimmed V and J ends, which lost 3 bases and 5 bases, there was a span of 15 bases. This CDR3 region has 15 residues. The germline CDR1 and CDR2 sequences are KGHSH and LQKENI. Here the CDR3 DNA reads TGTGCCAGCTCACCGACAGGTCCCATGGGAGATACGCAGTATTTT. The encoded protein is CASSPTGPMGDTQYF.